The 3 T cell receptor beta chains given below trace back to one sample, sequenced in a study of radiation and T cells in renal cell carcinoma. Profiling relied on immunoSEQ multiplex PCR, and the TCRdb table lists in-frame clones only, not all of them. The data contain around 86,000 clones, 80% to 90% of them seen just once; the ten biggest clones take up under 25%. Noted time point: blood 2 weeks post-SBRT. Treatment here: 15 Gy SBRT to primary tumor, nephrectomy 4 weeks later. The input for sequencing was blood, taken from a patient whose treatment included radiotherapy and nephrectomy. These receptors all come from a woman between 45 and 60 years old with renal cell carcinoma.

The table lists this clone with a count of one. The rearrangement joins TRBV19 to TRBJ1-1; possible D gene TRBD1, 5 bases. CDR1 is LNHDA, CDR2 SQIVND, per germline (reference sequence). CDR3 size: 15 residues. Trimming pared 5 bases from V and 6 bases from J, leaving 19 bases between. The CDR3 here is CASSGRDSGVSEAFF. The CDR3 coding sequence is TGTGCCAGTAGTGGGAGGGATTCGGGGGTTTCTGAAGCTTTCTTT.

The chain is built from TRBV6-1 and TRBJ1-5; TRBD1 matches 10 bases. The trim removed 4 bases at V and 5 bases at J, leaving 8 bases unmatched. Germline V gene lookup returns CDR1 MNHNS and CDR2 SASEGT. The CDR3 is 16 residues long. The CDR3 spells CASSVSGTGDDQPQHF. The CDR3, as DNA: TGTGCCAGCAGTGTATCGGGGACAGGGGACGATCAGCCCCAGCATTTT.

The CDR3 DNA reads as TGTGCCAGCAAAAAAGGGGGGGGCTCTTATGAAAAACTGTTTTTT. Encoded protein: CASKKGGGSYEKLFF. V usage is TRBV7-8 and J usage is TRBJ1-4; perhaps TRBD1 as D (6 bases). The V and J ends lost 7 bases and 6 bases respectively, with 18 bases between them. Germline CDR1 and CDR2: SGHVS and FQNEAQ. The CDR3 is 15 amino acids.